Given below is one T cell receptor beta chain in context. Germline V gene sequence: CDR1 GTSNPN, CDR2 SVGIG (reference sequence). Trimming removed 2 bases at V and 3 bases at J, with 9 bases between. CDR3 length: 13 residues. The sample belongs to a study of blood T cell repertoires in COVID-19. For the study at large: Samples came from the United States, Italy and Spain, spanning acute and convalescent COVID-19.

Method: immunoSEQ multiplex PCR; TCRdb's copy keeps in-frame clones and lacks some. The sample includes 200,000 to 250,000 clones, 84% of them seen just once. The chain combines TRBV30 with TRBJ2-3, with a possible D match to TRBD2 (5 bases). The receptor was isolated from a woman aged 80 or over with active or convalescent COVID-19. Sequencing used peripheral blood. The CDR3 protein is CAWSLALTDTQYF. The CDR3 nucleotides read TGTGCCTGGAGTTTAGCGTTGACAGATACGCAGTATTTT.